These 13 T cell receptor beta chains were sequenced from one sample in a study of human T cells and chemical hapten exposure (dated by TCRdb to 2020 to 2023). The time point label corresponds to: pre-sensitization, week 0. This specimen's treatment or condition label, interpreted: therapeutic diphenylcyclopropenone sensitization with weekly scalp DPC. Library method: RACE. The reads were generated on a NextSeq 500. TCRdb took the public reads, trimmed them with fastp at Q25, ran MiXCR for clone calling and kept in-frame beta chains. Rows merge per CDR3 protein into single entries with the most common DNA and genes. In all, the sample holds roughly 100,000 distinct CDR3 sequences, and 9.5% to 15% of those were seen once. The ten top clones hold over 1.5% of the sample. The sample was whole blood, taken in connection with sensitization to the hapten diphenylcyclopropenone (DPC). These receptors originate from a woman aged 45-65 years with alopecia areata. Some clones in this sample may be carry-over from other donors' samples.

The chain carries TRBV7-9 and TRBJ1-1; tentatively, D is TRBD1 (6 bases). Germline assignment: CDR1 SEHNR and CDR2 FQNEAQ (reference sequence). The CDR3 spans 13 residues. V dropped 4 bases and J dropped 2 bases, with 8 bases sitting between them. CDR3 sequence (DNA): TGTGCCAGCAGCTCCGGGGGCAACACTGAAGCTTTCTTT. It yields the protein CASSSGGNTEAFF.

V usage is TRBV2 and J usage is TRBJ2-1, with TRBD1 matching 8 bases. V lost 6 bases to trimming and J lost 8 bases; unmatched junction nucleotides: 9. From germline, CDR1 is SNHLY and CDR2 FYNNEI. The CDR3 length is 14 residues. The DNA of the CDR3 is TGTGCCAGCAGCGCTAGGACAGGGCGTGATGAGCAGTTCTTC. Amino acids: CASSARTGRDEQFF.

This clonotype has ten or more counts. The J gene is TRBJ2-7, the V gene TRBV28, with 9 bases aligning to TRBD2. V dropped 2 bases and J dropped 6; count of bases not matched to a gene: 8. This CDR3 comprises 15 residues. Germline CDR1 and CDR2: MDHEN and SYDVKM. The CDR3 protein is CASSLVRTSDSEQYF. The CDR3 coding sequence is TGTGCCAGCAGTTTAGTAAGGACTAGCGACAGCGAGCAGTACTTC.

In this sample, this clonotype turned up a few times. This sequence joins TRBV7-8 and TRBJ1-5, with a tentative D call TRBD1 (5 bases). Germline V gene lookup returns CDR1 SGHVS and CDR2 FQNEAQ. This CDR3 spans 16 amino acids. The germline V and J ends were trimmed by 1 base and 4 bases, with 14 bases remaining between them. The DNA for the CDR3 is TGTGCCAGCAGCTTAGGATCCGGGGGATCAAATCAGCCCCAGCATTTT. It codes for CASSLGSGGSNQPQHF.

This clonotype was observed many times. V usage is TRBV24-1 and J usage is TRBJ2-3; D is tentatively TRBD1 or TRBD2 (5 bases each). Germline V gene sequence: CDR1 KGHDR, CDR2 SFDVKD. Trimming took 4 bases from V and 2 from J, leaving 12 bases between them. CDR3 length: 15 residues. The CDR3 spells CATSDGGTITDTQYF. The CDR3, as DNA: TGTGCCACCAGTGACGGTGGGACCATCACAGATACGCAGTATTTT.

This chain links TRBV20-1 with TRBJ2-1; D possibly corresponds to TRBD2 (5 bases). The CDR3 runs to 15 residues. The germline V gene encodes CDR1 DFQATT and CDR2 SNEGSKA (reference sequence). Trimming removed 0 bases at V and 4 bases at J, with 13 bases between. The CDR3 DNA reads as TGCAGTGCTAGAGAAAAGGAGGCCGGGTACAATGAGCAGTTCTTC. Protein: CSAREKEAGYNEQFF.

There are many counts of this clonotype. This CDR3 is CSVDRGDRAYGYTF. The CDR3 nucleotides read TGCAGCGTTGACCGGGGAGACAGGGCCTATGGCTACACCTTC. The genes are TRBV29-1 and TRBJ1-2, with 7 bases aligning to TRBD1. The germline V gene has CDR1 SQVTM and CDR2 ANQGSEA. The V and J ends lost 3 bases and 4 bases, in that order; junction bases with no gene match: 8. CDR3 size: 14 residues.

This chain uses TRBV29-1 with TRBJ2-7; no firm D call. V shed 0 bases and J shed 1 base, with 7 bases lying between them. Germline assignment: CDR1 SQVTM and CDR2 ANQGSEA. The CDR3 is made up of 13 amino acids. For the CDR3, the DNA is TGCAGCGTTGAAGAGCCAGAATCCTACGAGCAGTACTTC. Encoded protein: CSVEEPESYEQYF.

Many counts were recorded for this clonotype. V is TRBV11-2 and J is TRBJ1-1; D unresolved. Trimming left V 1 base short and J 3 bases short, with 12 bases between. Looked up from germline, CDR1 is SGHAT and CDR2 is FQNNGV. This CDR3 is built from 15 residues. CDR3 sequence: CASSLAGRTDTEAFF. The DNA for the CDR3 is TGTGCCAGCAGCTTAGCGGGCAGAACCGACACTGAAGCTTTCTTT.

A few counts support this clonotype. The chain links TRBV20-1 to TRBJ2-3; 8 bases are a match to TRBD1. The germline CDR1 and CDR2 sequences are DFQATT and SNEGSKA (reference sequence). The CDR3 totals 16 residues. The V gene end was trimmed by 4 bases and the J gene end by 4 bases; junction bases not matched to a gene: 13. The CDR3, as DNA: TGCAGTGCTAATTACCTAAAGACAGGGGTGGCAGATACGCAGTATTTT. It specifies CSANYLKTGVADTQYF.

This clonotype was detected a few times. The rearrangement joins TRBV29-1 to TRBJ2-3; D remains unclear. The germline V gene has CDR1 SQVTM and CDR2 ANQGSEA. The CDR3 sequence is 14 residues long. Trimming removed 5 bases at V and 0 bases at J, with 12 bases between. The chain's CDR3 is CSVLGITSTDTQYF. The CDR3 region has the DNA TGCAGCGTTCTAGGGATTACTAGCACAGATACGCAGTATTTT.

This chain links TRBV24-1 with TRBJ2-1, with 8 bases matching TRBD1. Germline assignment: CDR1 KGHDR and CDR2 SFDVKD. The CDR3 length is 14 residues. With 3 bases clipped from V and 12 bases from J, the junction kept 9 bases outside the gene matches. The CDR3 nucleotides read TGTGCCACCAGTGATGGCCAAGACAGGGGTCGGCAGTTCTTC. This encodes CATSDGQDRGRQFF.

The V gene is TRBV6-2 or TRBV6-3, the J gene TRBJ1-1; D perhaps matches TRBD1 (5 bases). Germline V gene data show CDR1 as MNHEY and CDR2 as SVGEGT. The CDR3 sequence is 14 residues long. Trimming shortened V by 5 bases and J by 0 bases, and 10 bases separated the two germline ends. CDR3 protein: CASSRQQMNTEAFF. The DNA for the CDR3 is TGTGCCAGCAGTCGACAGCAGATGAACACTGAAGCTTTCTTT.